This T cell receptor beta chain comes out of a study of T cell responses to AZD1222 COVID-19 vaccine. Libraries were prepared by immunoSEQ multiplex PCR; TCRdb keeps only in-frame clonotypes and omits some of them. The repertoire has 150,000 or so clones, around nine tenths of them found once; the top ten carry 6.3%. The V end lost 6 bases, the J end lost 3 bases, and 8 bases lay between the germline ends. The CDR3 has 13 residues. Germline values: CDR1 KGHDR, CDR2 SFDVKD. General study points: Spike-spanning, vaccine-associated CD4 TCRs were dominant at 160-218 and 743-854. Repertoire sampling happened only post peak T cell response. Females outnumbered males among donors, who were mostly white British; clonal diversity was possibly underestimated. Nearly half of unique spike-specific TCRs reportedly avoided B.1.351 and B.1.1.7 mutated regions.

A note on this clone: The antigen is unknown.

J is TRBJ1-5 and V is TRBV24-1; D may be TRBD1 (6 bases). This clonotype was obtained from an adult in good health. The specimen comprised peripheral blood, sampled on day 0 of AZD1222 vaccination. CDR3 sequence: CATSRGNNQPQHF. As DNA, the CDR3 is TGTGCCACCAGTAGGGGGAACAATCAGCCCCAGCATTTT.